This T cell receptor beta chain stems from a study of cytomegalovirus exposure and HLA in healthy donors (dated by TCRdb to 2015 to 2018). About the investigation overall: A later analysis indicated that the roughly 130 validation repertoires were generated on the platform also employed for the approximately 700 repertoires of the first cohort. The study aimed to test whether signatures of past pathogen exposure could be identified by cataloging public T cell receptors. Along with the approximately 670-subject first cohort, a separate validation cohort of approximately 110 different subjects was used. To predict cytomegalovirus infection status, the study brought together high-throughput TCR immunosequencing, statistical association of individual TCRs with disease status, and machine learning. What the work shows at the level of the full study, not this receptor alone: A later analysis lacked HLA typing for the validation cohort, so it scored co-occurrence in that cohort across all 120 or so repertoires. Subsequent analysis determined that TCRs grouped into clusters in the first cohort also showed a tendency toward co-occurrence across the 130 or so validation repertoires, and 94% of cluster scores exceeded 0. The study gave a list of about 170 TCR beta chains associated with cytomegalovirus. In both the original and validation cohorts, the classifier was reported to diagnose cytomegalovirus status with high specificity and sensitivity. It was suggested by the authors that the approach could potentially be generalized to other disease states and immunological phenotypes. A few of the identified cytomegalovirus-associated TCR beta chains were confirmed in vitro to be specific for cytomegalovirus antigens. While some public TCRs were present in many individuals, most TCR sequences turned up only very rarely across donors.

Spanning cysteine to phenylalanine, the CDR3 consists of 14 amino acids. CDR3 DNA only is kept here, 42 bases in frame from base 1. V is clipped by 4 bases and J by 6 bases, and the sequence between their germline boundaries is 12 bases long. The germline V gene yields SNHLY for CDR1 and FYNNEI for CDR2. Regarding this clone: Its specific antigen is unknown. Base qualities are not recorded, but no much larger clone differs from it by a single base.

Separate from the roughly 660-subject first cohort, the validation cohort of 95 to 150 subjects was the group to which the donors belonged. The receptor library was made with the immunoSEQ multiplex PCR assay. From the authors' description of their analysis: A statistical classification framework was developed to diagnose cytomegalovirus status using the catalog of TCR beta chain sequences. TCRdb holds this immuneACCESS table with in-frame rearrangements only. Some clones are missing; in checked studies, unresolved V genes explain under half, and the rest has no known cause. D and trimming come from the DNA, and the V and J calls and clone size come from that table. Here the sample has some 160,000 clones; 70% to 90% occur a single time. The ten top clones hold 2.5% to 3% of the sample.

The source material was PBMCs. The receptor's source is a man aged 18 to 30 in good health and CMV-seronegative. The sequence links TRBV2 to TRBJ2-2; the D gene is perhaps TRBD2, on 6 matching bases. The DNA is as follows: TGTGCCAGCAGTGTGGGGGGAATGCCCGGGGAGCTGTTTTTT. Its translation reads: CASSVGGMPGELFF.